The present T cell receptor beta chain was sequenced within a study of cytomegalovirus exposure and HLA in healthy donors. Turning to the study itself: Clustering assigned 70% to 90% of the 350 to 400 genotyped donors to the Caucasian-associated ancestry cluster.

Notes on this clone: As yet, its antigen is unknown.

It was with 60 Vbeta and 13 Jbeta primers that the PCR ran. The protocol was immunoSEQ multiplex PCR, while the TCRdb copy is restricted to in-frame clones and leaves out a portion. The sample consists of some 170,000 clones, around 78% of them appearing once. Findings and caveats of the study: There were some V segments, including TRBV6-2 and TRBV6-3, excluded as indistinguishable.

Trimming took 4 bases from V and 4 from J, leaving 11 bases between them. This CDR3 contains 13 residues. The germline V gene encodes CDR1 SGHRS and CDR2 YFSETQ. Though probably carrying unrecorded immune exposures, donors were nominally healthy at sampling. This clonotype originated in a woman between 40 and 50 years old in good health and CMV-seronegative. Sequenced input: PBMCs. J is TRBJ1-2 and V is TRBV5-1; D may be TRBD1 (6 bases). For the CDR3, the DNA is TGCGCCAGCAGCCATGACAGGTTCTATGGCTACACCTTC. Translating it yields CASSHDRFYGYTF.